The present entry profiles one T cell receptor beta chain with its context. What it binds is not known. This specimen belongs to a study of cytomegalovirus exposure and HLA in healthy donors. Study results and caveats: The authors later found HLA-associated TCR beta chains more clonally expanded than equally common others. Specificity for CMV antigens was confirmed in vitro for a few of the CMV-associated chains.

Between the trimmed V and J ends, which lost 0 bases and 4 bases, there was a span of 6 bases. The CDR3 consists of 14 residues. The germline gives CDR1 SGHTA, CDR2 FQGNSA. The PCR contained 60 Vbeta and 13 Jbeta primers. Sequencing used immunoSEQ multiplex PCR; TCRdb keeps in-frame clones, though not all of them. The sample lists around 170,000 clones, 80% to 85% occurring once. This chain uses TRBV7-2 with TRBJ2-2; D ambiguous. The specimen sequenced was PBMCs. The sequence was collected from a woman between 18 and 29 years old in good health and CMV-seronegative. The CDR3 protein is CASSLAYSTGELFF. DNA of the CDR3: TGTGCCAGCAGCTTAGCTTACAGCACCGGGGAGCTGTTTTTT.